This TCR beta chain was retrieved from a study of cytomegalovirus exposure and HLA in healthy donors. About the research overall: Of approximately 400 genotyped donors, about 81% clustered with self-reported Caucasian donors. Whole-study results and caveats: Some TCR beta chains (roughly 150 of them) were listed as cytomegalovirus-associated. Later on, a genetic analysis was performed. It linked a missense variant in DCLRE1C with V- and J-gene trimming of TCR beta.

All donors participated as healthy donors of bone marrow. CDR1 and CDR2 (germline): SGHVS, FNYEAQ. V was clipped by 1 base and J by 2 bases; unmatched bases: 12. The CDR3 contains 19 residues. Turning to this clone: Antigen: not known.

13 Jbeta primers and 60 Vbeta primers were used for the PCR. Here immunoSEQ multiplex PCR was the method, and the copy in TCRdb shows in-frame clones only, minus some. The table shows some 130,000 clones, with around two thirds occurring only once. The chain has TRBV7-6 and TRBJ2-2; 8 nucleotides align to TRBD2. The sequence was obtained from a woman in her thirties or forties in good health and CMV-seronegative. Sequenced input: PBMCs. The CDR3 DNA sequence: TGTGCCAGCAGCTTAGGGGCAAGGCGGGGGGCCCTAAACACCGGGGAGCTGTTTTTT. Its translation is CASSLGARRGALNTGELFF.